Listed below are T cell receptor beta chains from one sample, sequenced in a study of blood T cell repertoires in COVID-19. Data came from immunoSEQ multiplex PCR; TCRdb stores just in-frame clones and leaves some out. Of some 110,000 clones listed, 60% to 80% are singletons. Sequenced: peripheral blood. The receptors were sampled from a human donor with acute or convalescent COVID-19. The donor label of this sample is uncertain. CDR3s include the opening cysteine and the closing phenylalanine or tryptophan. Each record gives: V gene, J gene, CDR3 protein.

V: TRBV7-2
J: TRBJ1-1
CDR3: CASSLTFSMNTEAFF

V: TRBV5-6
J: TRBJ1-4
CDR3: CASSLKGPAEKLFF

V: TRBV24-1
J: TRBJ2-3
CDR3: CATSDPTGASTDTQYF

V: TRBV29-1
J: TRBJ1-1
CDR3: CSGDNKGTEAFF

V: TRBV7-2
J: TRBJ2-7
CDR3: CASSLVKGAYEQYF

V: TRBV4-1
J: TRBJ2-7
CDR3: CASSQGQGYGEQYF

V: TRBV12-3/TRBV12-4
J: TRBJ1-1
CDR3: CASSLWTEAFF

V: TRBV3-1/TRBV3-2
J: TRBJ1-2
CDR3: CASSQKGSGYGYTF

V: TRBV27
J: TRBJ1-6
CDR3: CASRGGGGSPLHF

V: TRBV6-2/TRBV6-3
J: TRBJ2-1
CDR3: CASSYLETDEQFF

V: TRBV7-8
J: TRBJ2-5
CDR3: CASSSRGRQETQYF

V: TRBV6-1
J: TRBJ1-2
CDR3: CASSQTGYGYTF

V: TRBV6-5
J: TRBJ1-3
CDR3: CASSSEGGYGNTIYF

V: TRBV6-1
J: TRBJ1-6
CDR3: CASSEKEGSSPLHF

V: TRBV11-2
J: TRBJ2-1
CDR3: CASSPIRGQPLVSYNEQFF

V: TRBV18
J: TRBJ1-3
CDR3: CASSPPAASGNTIYF

V: TRBV4-1
J: TRBJ1-1
CDR3: CASSHPDSVLEAFF

V: TRBV5-6
J: TRBJ1-2
CDR3: CASSLRGANYGYTF

V: TRBV18
J: TRBJ1-2
CDR3: CASSPSRTGGLYGYTF

V: TRBV30
J: TRBJ1-3
CDR3: CAWSEGLYSGNTIYF

V: TRBV7-2
J: TRBJ1-5
CDR3: CASSPGTGSSNQPQHF

V: TRBV24-1
J: TRBJ2-2
CDR3: CATSEMGGLTGELFF

V: TRBV25-1
J: TRBJ2-2
CDR3: CASSETSGGSYTGELFF

V: TRBV27
J: TRBJ1-5
CDR3: CASARAASNQPQHF

V: TRBV30
J: TRBJ2-2
CDR3: CAWRNQGLDTGELFF

V: TRBV11-2
J: TRBJ2-5
CDR3: CASSPGLAGGLQETQYF

V: TRBV11-2
J: TRBJ2-5
CDR3: CASSLTGTSGQTQYF

V: TRBV6-1
J: TRBJ2-5
CDR3: CASREGTEETQYF

V: TRBV3-1/TRBV3-2
J: TRBJ2-2
CDR3: CASSQAIGATGELFF

V: TRBV18
J: TRBJ1-1
CDR3: CASSPSTPRGNTEAFF

V: TRBV29-1
J: TRBJ1-2
CDR3: CSVERFTQSGTGDGYGYTF

V: TRBV7-3
J: TRBJ2-1
CDR3: CASSLQGTGYYNEQFF

V: TRBV5-4
J: TRBJ1-2
CDR3: CASSLGGQGNYGYTF

V: TRBV2
J: TRBJ1-2
CDR3: CASSRTGTGGNYGYTF

V: TRBV7-9
J: TRBJ1-1
CDR3: CASSPDRGQNTEAFF